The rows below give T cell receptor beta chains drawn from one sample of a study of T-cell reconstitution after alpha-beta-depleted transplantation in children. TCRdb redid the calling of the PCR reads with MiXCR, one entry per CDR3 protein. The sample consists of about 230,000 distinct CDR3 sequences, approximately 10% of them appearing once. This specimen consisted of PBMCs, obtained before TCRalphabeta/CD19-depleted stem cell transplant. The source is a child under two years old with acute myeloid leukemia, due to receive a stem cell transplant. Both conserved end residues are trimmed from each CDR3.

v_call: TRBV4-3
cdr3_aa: ASSPQPEGGHYA

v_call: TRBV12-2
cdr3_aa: ASRLEMGNEQF

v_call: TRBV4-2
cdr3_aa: ASSQDGGRNELEDEQF

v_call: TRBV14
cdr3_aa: ASSQYSGTSSGETQY

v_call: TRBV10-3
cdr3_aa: AISESWAADTQY

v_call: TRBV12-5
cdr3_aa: ANGLEGSQPQH

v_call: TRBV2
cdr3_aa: ASMGGGEQY

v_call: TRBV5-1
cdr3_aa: ASSLAPGQALEKGYT

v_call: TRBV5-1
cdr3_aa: ASSLTTDTQY

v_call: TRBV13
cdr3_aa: ASSAGGGRNQPQH

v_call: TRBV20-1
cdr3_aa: SAPQSRNQPQH

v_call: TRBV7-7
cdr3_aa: ASSLDGETQY

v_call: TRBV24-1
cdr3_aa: ATRSSGNPSINEQF

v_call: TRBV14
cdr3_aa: ANSQVDLVTAGGVNEQF

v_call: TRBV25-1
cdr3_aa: ASSTPGDLWDGYT

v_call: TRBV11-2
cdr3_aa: ASSLEAGYEAF